In this sample, the clone carrying this T cell receptor (beta chain) turned up many times. Its antigen is not identified. This sample was included in a study of early T cells in non-severe SARS-CoV-2 infection. Findings of the study overall: Lookups in VDJdb leaned toward anti-spike CD8 responses and missed private and CD4 specificities.

Germline V CDR1 and CDR2: SGHDN, FVKESK. The CDR3 contains 12 residues. V lost 4 bases and J 12 bases, leaving 16 bases between the germline ends. The TCR library protocol was used to attach unique molecular identifiers. These identifiers were attached to individual cDNA molecules. Each CDR3 protein is one row after TCRdb ran MiXCR on the 5' RACE reads. The sample lists around 83,000 distinct CDR3 sequences, around 12% occurring once. The origin of this receptor is an adult who was a healthcare worker with PCR-confirmed SARS-CoV-2 infection or an uninfected control (not recorded which). The sample consisted of whole blood, taken at baseline. The rearrangement joins TRBV14 to TRBJ2-7; a weak D match, TRBD2 (7 bases). CDR3 residues: CASSPGGLRTYF. The CDR3 DNA is TGTGCCAGCAGCCCCGGGGGGCTACGCACGTACTTC.